This T cell receptor beta chain was retrieved from a study of blood T cell repertoires in COVID-19. Study summary: From the United States, Italy and Spain came samples of acute and convalescent COVID-19. The analysed material was cDNA or gDNA that came from T cells, B-cell-depleted T cells, or PBMCs.

The CDR3 is 15 residues long. Trimming pared 3 bases from V and 7 bases from J, leaving 19 bases between. CDR1 MNHNS and CDR2 SASEGT come from the germline V gene. Per the original data handling: Amplification of reference gene primers was used by the study to estimate nucleated cell counts. This table comes from immunoSEQ multiplex PCR, and its TCRdb copy is limited to in-frame clones, with some not included. Clone size and V and J calls were adopted from that table, with D and trimming inferred from the DNA. The sample lists 150,000 or so clones, roughly 82% occurring once. Source material: peripheral blood. The V and J genes are TRBV6-1 and TRBJ2-7, with D possibly TRBD1 on 5 matching bases. The TCR was taken from a human donor with acute or convalescent COVID-19. The donor label of this sample is uncertain. The CDR3 DNA sequence: TGTGCCAGCAGTGACCCCGGAAGGGGCCCCGGAGAGCAGTACTTC. Translating it yields CASSDPGRGPGEQYF.